This entry concerns a single T cell receptor beta chain. What it binds is unknown. The record originates from a study of shared clonotypes between healthy human individuals. Study conclusions and caveats: Investigators expected sequencing depth to affect clonotype sharing among donors.

Replicate sorted-subset PCRs were loaded with around 0.2 ug DNA, 30,000 to 35,000 T cell genomes. The table came from immunoSEQ multiplex PCR; TCRdb's copy has only in-frame clones and leaves some out. The repertoire holds roughly 1,000,000 clones, with around 78% as singletons. Trimming left V 0 bases short and J 2 bases short, with 9 bases between. The length of the CDR3 is 14 residues. CDR1 is SGHRS and CDR2 is YFSETQ in the germline V gene. Input material: memory CD4+ T cells from PBMCs. As for subset: CD45RA-negative fraction. The sequence came from a man between 18 and 29 years old in good health. Some clones in this sample may be carry-over from other donors' samples. This sequence joins TRBV5-1 and TRBJ2-7; unclear D gene. As DNA, the CDR3 is TGCGCCAGCAGCTTGGGCAGCATTACCTACGAGCAGTACTTC. This sequence encodes CASSLGSITYEQYF.